This TCR beta chain appears in the sequencing data of a study of patients and donors after allogeneic stem cell transplantation. The V end was cut by 3 bases, the J end by 5 bases, with 5 bases between. Germline V CDR1 and CDR2: LGHDT, YNNKEL (reference sequence). The CDR3 contains 11 residues. Each CDR3 protein is one row after TCRdb ran MiXCR on the RT-PCR reads. The data show roughly 960,000 distinct CDR3 sequences, around 17% seen once. Sequenced sample: blood, either unsorted or a sorted T cell fraction (not recorded which). The chain recombines TRBV3-1 with TRBJ2-7; weak D call: TRBD2 (5 bases). This receptor was identified in a human donor who was either an allogeneic HSCT recipient or a stem cell or donor lymphocyte infusion donor (not recorded which). It is not recorded whose cells these are; they may come from a transplant donor. The CDR3: CASSHGNEQYF. The CDR3 coding sequence is TGTGCCAGCAGCCACGGGAACGAGCAGTACTTC.